This T cell receptor (beta chain) is from a study of identical twins. Study results and limitations: For out-of-frame beta sequences, excess twin sharing was weaker.

The length of the CDR3 is 15 residues. MiXCR, run by TCRdb on the 5' RACE reads, gives a single entry per CDR3 protein. Among roughly 570,000 distinct CDR3 sequences, approximately 10% were seen once, and the ten largest hold more than 2.5%. This clonotype appeared many times. Its antigen is currently unknown. Another study also made use of these data, one on yellow fever vaccine responses in identical twins.

This rearrangement joins TRBV21-1 to TRBJ2-7; TRBD1 was called by the table and not checked on the DNA. TRBV21-1 is a pseudogene. Sequenced sample: PBMCs. The receptor was isolated from a woman between 18 and 29 years old in good health. This chain's CDR3 is CASSYWTGSPYEQYF. The CDR3 DNA follows: TGTGCCAGCAGCTACTGGACAGGGAGCCCCTACGAGCAGTACTTC.